A single T cell receptor (beta chain) is shown here with its context. Its antigen remains unknown. V shed 0 bases and J shed 7 bases, with 6 bases lying between them. The CDR3 runs 11 residues. The germline V gene has CDR1 DFQATT and CDR2 SNEGSKA (reference sequence). The sample comes from a study of shared clonotypes between healthy human individuals. The data were produced by immunoSEQ multiplex PCR, yet TCRdb's version contains in-frame clones alone and is incomplete. The table has around 610,000 clones, around 96% seen once. Notes on the study in general: Clonotypes shared by all four sorted-subset donors had higher generation probabilities than non-shared clonotypes.

Only CD45RO-negative cells positively selected for CCR7 counted as naive CD8 cells, so terminally differentiated effector memory CD45RA+ cells were excluded. The genes are TRBV20-1 and TRBJ2-5; D gene unclear. Sequencing was performed on naive CD8+ T cells sorted from blood. The receptor was derived from a woman under 40 in good health. The CDR3 sequence is CSAREVRTQYF. DNA for the CDR3: TGCAGTGCTAGAGAGGTGAGGACCCAGTACTTC.